This T cell receptor beta chain was captured in a study of blood T cell repertoires in COVID-19. Study background: COVID-19 samples, acute and convalescent, were from the United States, Italy and Spain.

Two negative PCRs, clearance, or symptom resolution were required of recovered Cohort 3 donors. Using immunoSEQ multiplex PCR, the repertoire was profiled, and TCRdb retains in-frame clones only, with some absent. The sample includes about 320,000 clones, 80% to 90% of them seen just once. Sample: PBMCs or T cells enriched from blood (not recorded which). The origin of this receptor is a man younger than 40 who had recovered from COVID-19.

The CDR3 protein is CASRWSLEGEQFF. The CDR3 coding sequence is TGTGCCAGCAGATGGAGTCTTGAAGGTGAGCAGTTCTTC. The V gene is TRBV28, the J gene TRBJ2-1; no definite D call. Trimming took off 6 bases at V and 9 bases at J, with 15 bases between the two ends. This CDR3 is built from 13 residues. Germline V gene lookup returns CDR1 MDHEN and CDR2 SYDVKM.